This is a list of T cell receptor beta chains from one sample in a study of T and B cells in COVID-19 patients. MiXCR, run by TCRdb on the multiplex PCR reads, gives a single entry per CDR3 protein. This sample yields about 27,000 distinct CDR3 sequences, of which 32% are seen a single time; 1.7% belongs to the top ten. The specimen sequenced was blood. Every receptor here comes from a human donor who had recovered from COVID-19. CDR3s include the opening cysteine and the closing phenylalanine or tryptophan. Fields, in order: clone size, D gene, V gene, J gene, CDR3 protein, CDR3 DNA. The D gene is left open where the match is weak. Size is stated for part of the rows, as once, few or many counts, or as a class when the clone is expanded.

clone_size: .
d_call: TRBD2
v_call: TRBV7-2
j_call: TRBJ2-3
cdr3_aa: CASSFGTSGDTQYF
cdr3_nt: TGTGCCAGCAGCTTCGGGACTAGCGGAGATACGCAGTATTTT

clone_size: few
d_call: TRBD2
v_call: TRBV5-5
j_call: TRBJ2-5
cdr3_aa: CASSLDLAEQETQYF
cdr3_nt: TGTGCCAGCAGCTTGGACCTAGCGGAACAAGAGACCCAGTACTTC

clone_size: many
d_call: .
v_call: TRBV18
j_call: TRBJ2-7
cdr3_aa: CASSPPGAIYEQYF
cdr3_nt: TGTGCCAGCTCACCTCCGGGGGCCATCTACGAGCAGTACTTC

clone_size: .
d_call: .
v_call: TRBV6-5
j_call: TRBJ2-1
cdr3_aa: CASWPGSSYNEQFF
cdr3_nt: TGTGCCAGCTGGCCCGGGAGCTCCTACAATGAGCAGTTCTTC

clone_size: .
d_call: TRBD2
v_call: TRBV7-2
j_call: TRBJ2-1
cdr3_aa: CASGAGGPIYNEQFF
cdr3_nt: TGTGCCTCGGGCGCGGGGGGGCCTATCTACAATGAGCAGTTCTTC

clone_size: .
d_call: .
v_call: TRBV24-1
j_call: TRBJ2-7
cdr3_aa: CATSGGSAYEQYF
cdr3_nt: TGTGCCACCAGTGGGGGGTCCGCCTACGAGCAGTACTTC

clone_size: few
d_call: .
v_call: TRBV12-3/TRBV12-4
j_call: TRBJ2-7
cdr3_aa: CASSLAGQVQYF
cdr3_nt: TGTGCCAGCAGTTTAGCAGGGCAGGTGCAGTACTTC

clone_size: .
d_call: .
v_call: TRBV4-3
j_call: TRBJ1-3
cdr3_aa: CASSQDRNSGNTIYF
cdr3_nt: TGCGCCAGCAGCCAAGACAGAAACTCTGGAAACACCATATATTTT

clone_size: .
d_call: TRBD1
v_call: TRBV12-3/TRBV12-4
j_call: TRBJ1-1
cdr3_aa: CASSRTGGERANTEAFF
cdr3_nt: TGTGCCAGCAGTCGGACAGGGGGGGAGAGAGCGAACACTGAAGCTTTCTTT

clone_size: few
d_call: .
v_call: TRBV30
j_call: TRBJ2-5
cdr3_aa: CAWSVRLIQETQYF
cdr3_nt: TGTGCCTGGAGTGTTCGGCTTATCCAAGAGACCCAGTACTTC

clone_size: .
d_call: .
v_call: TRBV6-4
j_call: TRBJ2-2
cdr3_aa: CASSDPGNAGELFF
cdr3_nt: TGTGCCAGCAGTGATCCAGGGAACGCCGGGGAGCTGTTTTTT

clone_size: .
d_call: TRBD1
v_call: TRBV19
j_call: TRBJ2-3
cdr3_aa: CASSPRDRGTDTQYF
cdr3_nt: TGTGCCAGCAGCCCCCGGGACAGGGGAACAGATACGCAGTATTTT

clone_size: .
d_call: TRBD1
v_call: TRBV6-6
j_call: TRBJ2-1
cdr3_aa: CASTPDRGAYNEQFF
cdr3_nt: TGTGCCAGCACCCCTGACAGGGGGGCCTACAATGAGCAGTTCTTC

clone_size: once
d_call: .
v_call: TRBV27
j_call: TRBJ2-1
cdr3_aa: CASILVGNEQFF
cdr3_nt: TGTGCCAGCATTTTAGTCGGAAATGAGCAGTTCTTC

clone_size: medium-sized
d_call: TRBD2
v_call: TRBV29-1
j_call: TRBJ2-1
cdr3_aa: CSVYGLAEYSYNEQFF
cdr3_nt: TGCAGCGTTTACGGACTAGCGGAGTACTCCTACAATGAGCAGTTCTTC

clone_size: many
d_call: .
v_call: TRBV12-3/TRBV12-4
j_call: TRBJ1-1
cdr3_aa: CASSLGPNTEAFF
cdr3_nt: TGTGCCAGCAGCCTCGGGCCCAACACTGAAGCTTTCTTT

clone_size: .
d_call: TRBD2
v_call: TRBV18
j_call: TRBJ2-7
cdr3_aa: CASRGTSGFYEQYF
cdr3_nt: TGTGCCAGCCGTGGGACTAGCGGGTTCTACGAGCAGTACTTC

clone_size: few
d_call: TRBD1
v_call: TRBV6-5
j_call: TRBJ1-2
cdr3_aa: CASSYLDRLLGYGYTF
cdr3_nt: TGTGCCAGCAGTTACTTGGACAGGCTATTGGGCTATGGCTACACCTTC

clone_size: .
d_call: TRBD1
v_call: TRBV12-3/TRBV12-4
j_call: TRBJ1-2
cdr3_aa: CASSLRGRGDGYTF
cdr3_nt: TGTGCCAGCAGTTTAAGGGGGCGAGGCGATGGCTACACCTTC

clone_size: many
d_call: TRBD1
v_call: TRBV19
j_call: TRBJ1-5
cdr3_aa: CASSRRDRGGNQPQHF
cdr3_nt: TGTGCCAGTAGTAGGAGGGACAGGGGAGGTAATCAGCCCCAGCATTTT

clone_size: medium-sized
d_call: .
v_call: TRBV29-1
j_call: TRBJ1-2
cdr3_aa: CSVPTGSAYGYTF
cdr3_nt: TGCAGCGTTCCTACAGGGAGTGCCTATGGCTACACCTTC

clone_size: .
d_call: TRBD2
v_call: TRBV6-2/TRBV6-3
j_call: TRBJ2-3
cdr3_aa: CASTLGLASTDTQYF
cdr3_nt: TGTGCCAGCACGTTAGGACTAGCAAGCACAGATACGCAGTATTTT

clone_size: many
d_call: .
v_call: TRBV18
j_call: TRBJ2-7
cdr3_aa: CASSPRSEIYEQYF
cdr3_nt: TGTGCCAGCTCACCGCGGTCAGAGATCTACGAGCAGTACTTC

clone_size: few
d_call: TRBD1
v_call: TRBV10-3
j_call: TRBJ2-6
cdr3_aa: CAISPGQGLSGANVLTF
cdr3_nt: TGTGCCATCAGTCCGGGACAGGGCCTCTCTGGGGCCAACGTCCTGACTTTC